The source of this T cell receptor (beta chain) is a study of blood T cells in healthy people across ages (dated by TCRdb to about 2015). For the wider study: Template switching captured roughly one uniquely barcoded TCR beta cDNA molecule per two T cells in model experiments. Age-related changes in TCR beta repertoire diversity were measured in the study by deep sequencing normalized with unique cDNA molecular identifiers. Four age groups were formed from the donors: young (average around 15 years), middle-aged (around 40), aged (62) and long-lived (82). The study analyzed two additional independent replicas of 1 million unique cDNA reads from the same blood draw for two donors, one aged 18 to 30 and one aged 80 or older. Here is what the overall study found, with its caveats: Estimates of total diversity based on one million sequenced T cells were considered lower bounds and underestimates. Compared with the aged group, more naive CD4+ T cells, fewer expanded clones and increased TCR diversity were shown by the long-lived group, suggesting age selection. Bulk unsorted PBMC profiling prevented conclusive comparison of naive and antigen-experienced compartments. Because donor CMV infection status was unknown, age-related changes in expanded clonotypes were potentially confounded. Observed TCR beta diversity per million T cells fell roughly linearly with age, and a significant reduction was already apparent by age around 44. There was a strong correlation between observed TCR beta diversity and the percentage of naive T cells measured by flow cytometry.

The donors were roughly 38 Caucasian individuals from Russia, aged 6 to 90 years, who were systemically healthy. Approximately 11 milliliters of peripheral blood were drawn from each donor into EDTA-treated Vacutainer tubes. Ficoll-Paque density-gradient centrifugation was used to isolate PBMCs, with at least 6 million per sample. Total RNA, at least 6 micrograms per sample, was extracted from PBMCs with Trizol reagent. For every donor, an aliquot of PBMCs went through flow cytometry to measure the percentages of naive CD45RAhigh/CD27high T cells. The V and J ends are trimmed by 7 bases and 3 bases, leaving 13 bases between them. The cysteine opens and the phenylalanine closes a CDR3 of 12 amino acids. The sequence is cut down to CDR3 DNA, 36 bases in frame from base 1. The germline V gene specifies SQVTM as CDR1 and ANQGSEA as CDR2. This clonotype came up a few times. Its antigen is still unknown. No much larger clone exists at a distance of one base, and base qualities are not known.

The library was prepared using 5' RACE. TCRdb shows the sequencer as Illumina HiSeq 2500. A second PCR of about 6 to 11 cycles was run with a J-beta primer mix and a sample-barcoded 5' primer. Each TCR beta cDNA molecule received a unique molecular identifier from a template-switch 5' adaptor carrying 12 random nucleotides. At least 2.5 million CDR3-containing paired-end reads were obtained from each sample. All of the RNA was converted into first-strand cDNA using the Mint cDNA synthesis kit, with a TRBC-specific oligonucleotide serving as the primer. Following uracil-DNA glycosylase treatment, all cDNA underwent a first 18-cycle PCR with the universal primers M1SS and BC2_uni_R. On the study's bioinformatics: For normalization, 1 million high-quality reads were randomly selected from each sample, with every read carrying a distinct molecular identifier. Reads sharing molecular identifiers were discarded rather than binned into consensus sequences. MiTCR, with a Q25 quality threshold and the strictest error-elimination algorithm, was used for CDR3 identification, clonotype clustering and error correction. A nonparametric unseen species model with Euler transformation was used to estimate a lower bound on total TCR beta diversity. TCRdb applied fastp at Q25 and MiXCR to the public reads, then kept only in-frame beta chains. Merged by CDR3 protein, the rows form single entries marked with the most common genes and DNA. Clone size and V and J calls follow TCRdb, not the original study. Here the sample has about 780,000 distinct CDR3 sequences; more than 25% occur a single time. Less than 3.5% of the sample comes from the top ten.

This sample was shared with a second study, whose subject was T cells of mothers and their children. As that second paper reports: Nine systemically healthy Caucasian individuals served as donors, namely three mothers together with their six children. cDNA synthesis consumed the entire amount of extracted RNA, loaded at about 1.6 ug RNA in each 15 ul reaction. Sample barcodes and 2-4 random nucleotides were added via the M1S primer in the second PCR. Over 9.5 million TCR beta CDR3 reads came from each mother, compared with some 3 million reads from each child. In both related and unrelated pairs, thymic selection shapes the output of TCR recombination in a similar way, with inherited differences having only a minor effect. Normalized repertoire overlap was always slightly but never significantly higher in related than unrelated mother-child pairs. No persistent microchimeric T cell clones were detected, at a sensitivity of around 97 clones per million clonotypes. In the study, deep NGS was used to compare the TCR beta repertoires of mothers and children, and features distinguishing related mother-child pairs from unrelated individuals were sought. Mothers averaged about 40 +/- 4 years of age and children averaged 11 +/- 4 years. After adapter ligation with NEBNext reagents, the libraries were sequenced on Illumina HiSeq 2000 with 100+100 nt paired-end reads. To prevent cross-contamination, the mother and child libraries were prepared one month apart and sequenced in separate runs. Between roughly 500,000 and 2,300,000 distinct TCR beta clonotypes were identified per donor. Naive TCR beta clonotypes were estimated from low-frequency clonotypes matched to each donor's FACS-determined naive share, without sorting.

The specimen sequenced was blood. This receptor was taken from a boy aged 5 to 17 in good health. The sequence links TRBV29-1 to TRBJ2-7; no D gene can be assigned with confidence. The CDR3 protein: CSAMDGGYEQYF. The DNA sequence is as follows: TGCAGCGCCATGGATGGCGGCTACGAGCAGTACTTC.